Listed below are T cell receptor beta chains from one sample, sequenced in a study of T cells after yellow fever vaccination. Via MiXCR, TCRdb re-called the 5' RACE reads, giving one row per CDR3 protein. The top ten hold approximately 25% of the sample, which has about 300,000 distinct CDR3 sequences, almost 4% seen once. The sequences come from PBMCs, collected 5 days after the yellow fever booster vaccination. Receptors were obtained from a man in his late teens or twenties who received the YFV17D yellow fever vaccine. Each CDR3 is given with its conserved first and last residue. The order of the fields is CDR3 protein, V gene, J gene, clone size. Rows may omit the clone size; those that give it use once, few, many or a size class.

CDR3aa: CASSKGPAGAADTQYF; v_gene: TRBV21-1; j_gene: TRBJ2-3; abundance: few
CDR3aa: CTSTGAQPQHF; v_gene: TRBV1; j_gene: TRBJ1-5; abundance: few
CDR3aa: CSARPQDTGELFF; v_gene: TRBV20-1; j_gene: TRBJ2-2; abundance: few
CDR3aa: CASSVSGGVDTQYF; v_gene: TRBV12-3/TRBV12-4; j_gene: TRBJ2-3; abundance: -
CDR3aa: CASSLDWSSGNTIYF; v_gene: TRBV11-2; j_gene: TRBJ1-3; abundance: few
CDR3aa: CAISENPNYGYTF; v_gene: TRBV10-3; j_gene: TRBJ1-2; abundance: many
CDR3aa: CASSPVVNQPQHF; v_gene: TRBV6-5; j_gene: TRBJ1-5; abundance: -
CDR3aa: CASSQDLGQDYGYTF; v_gene: TRBV4-2; j_gene: TRBJ1-2; abundance: many
CDR3aa: CASSKVSGGAGDTQYF; v_gene: TRBV7-2; j_gene: TRBJ2-3; abundance: -
CDR3aa: CASSLAVGYNEQFF; v_gene: TRBV5-1; j_gene: TRBJ2-1; abundance: -
CDR3aa: CSALSGGITDTQYF; v_gene: TRBV20-1; j_gene: TRBJ2-3; abundance: many
CDR3aa: CASSFGYSQSRETQYF; v_gene: TRBV6-6; j_gene: TRBJ2-5; abundance: -
CDR3aa: CASSQRDISYEQYF; v_gene: TRBV4-1; j_gene: TRBJ2-7; abundance: once
CDR3aa: CASSISSYNEQFF; v_gene: TRBV19; j_gene: TRBJ2-1; abundance: many
CDR3aa: CASSIGTFLTDTQYF; v_gene: TRBV19; j_gene: TRBJ2-3; abundance: few
CDR3aa: CASSTPGTGINYGYTF; v_gene: TRBV2; j_gene: TRBJ1-2; abundance: few
CDR3aa: CASRTIGSGDTQYF; v_gene: TRBV28; j_gene: TRBJ2-3; abundance: few
CDR3aa: CASRGGFYNEQFF; v_gene: TRBV10-2; j_gene: TRBJ2-1; abundance: few
CDR3aa: CASSYTTQQETQYF; v_gene: TRBV6-2/TRBV6-3; j_gene: TRBJ2-5; abundance: -
CDR3aa: CASKGSGGASTGELFF; v_gene: TRBV27; j_gene: TRBJ2-2; abundance: -
CDR3aa: CSAEQGQANTGELFF; v_gene: TRBV20-1; j_gene: TRBJ2-2; abundance: few
CDR3aa: CASSHRTGNQPGYF; v_gene: TRBV6-2/TRBV6-3; j_gene: TRBJ2-5; abundance: -
CDR3aa: CASSFQPDIYSEQFF; v_gene: TRBV7-2; j_gene: TRBJ2-1; abundance: many
CDR3aa: CASSLFGGNEQFF; v_gene: TRBV5-6; j_gene: TRBJ2-1; abundance: many
CDR3aa: CASRQSWRGAAEAFF; v_gene: TRBV11-2; j_gene: TRBJ1-1; abundance: few
CDR3aa: CASSLTGSGGNYNEQFF; v_gene: TRBV9; j_gene: TRBJ2-1; abundance: -
CDR3aa: CASSLWGGPNTQYF; v_gene: TRBV7-3; j_gene: TRBJ2-3; abundance: few
CDR3aa: CASLRRPNTGELFF; v_gene: TRBV7-9; j_gene: TRBJ2-2; abundance: many
CDR3aa: CASSFAGSLSSYNEQFF; v_gene: TRBV5-1; j_gene: TRBJ2-1; abundance: -
CDR3aa: CASSRSGGAFIGELFF; v_gene: TRBV5-1; j_gene: TRBJ2-2; abundance: few
CDR3aa: CASSPGTGYTEAFF; v_gene: TRBV27; j_gene: TRBJ1-1; abundance: many
CDR3aa: CASSIWTDPYEQYF; v_gene: TRBV19; j_gene: TRBJ2-7; abundance: -
CDR3aa: CASSYGGGRILSGANVLTF; v_gene: TRBV6-5; j_gene: TRBJ2-6; abundance: few
CDR3aa: CASSQDRAGSYEQYF; v_gene: TRBV4-3; j_gene: TRBJ2-7; abundance: -
CDR3aa: CASSSGAEAFF; v_gene: TRBV7-2; j_gene: TRBJ1-1; abundance: many
CDR3aa: CASSSGLANEQFF; v_gene: TRBV7-2; j_gene: TRBJ2-1; abundance: few
CDR3aa: CASSESGQVPNTEAFF; v_gene: TRBV10-1; j_gene: TRBJ1-1; abundance: few
CDR3aa: CSALGETQYF; v_gene: TRBV20-1; j_gene: TRBJ2-5; abundance: many
CDR3aa: CASRDSFTYTQYF; v_gene: TRBV6-2/TRBV6-3; j_gene: TRBJ2-3; abundance: few
CDR3aa: CASSYDQGRIAFF; v_gene: TRBV6-5; j_gene: TRBJ1-1; abundance: -